This T cell receptor beta chain was identified in a study of response to subunit inactivated influenza vaccine. Trimming removed 3 bases at V and 4 bases at J, with 16 bases between. The CDR3 length is 16 residues. CDR1 is MNHNS and CDR2 is SASEGT in the germline V gene. In TCRdb, the RT-PCR reads were re-called with MiXCR into one record per CDR3 protein. This sample has 180,000 or so distinct CDR3 sequences; 9.5% to 15% occur once, and the top ten carry 25% to 30%. These data were also filed under a second study, of T cells expressing NK-cell markers. That source adds: Generation of TCR beta cDNA was performed by 5'RACE template switching incorporating UMIs. In sorted CD3+CD56+NKG2C+, CD3+CD56+NKG2C- and CD3+CD56-NKG2C+ T cells, TCR beta repertoires were obtained. In about 6 donors, dominant NKG2C+ clonotypes were about 1.0-8% of CD8+ T cells. No clear determination of HCMV specificity was made for expanded NKG2C+ T cell clones.

The source is a man aged 50 to 60 who received an inactivated influenza vaccine. This material consisted of CD8+ T cells sorted from PBMCs, taken 11 to 12 days after vaccination. This rearrangement joins TRBV6-1 to TRBJ2-1; D may be TRBD1 (6 bases). In DNA, the CDR3 is TGTGCCAGCAGTGAGCCCCCGGGACATCCTTACAATGAGCAGTTCTTC. It codes for CASSEPPGHPYNEQFF.